This T cell receptor beta chain was identified in a study of blood T cell repertoires in COVID-19. Repertoires were generated with immunoSEQ multiplex PCR, while TCRdb's copy carries only in-frame clones and drops some. This sample has 70,000 or so clones; about nine tenths occur once, and the top ten carry about 9.8%. From germline, CDR1 is SGHRS and CDR2 YFSETQ. This CDR3 contains 14 residues. Germline trimming cut 4 bases from V and 0 bases from J; bases unmatched to any gene: 2. The sequencing sample was made of peripheral blood. The V gene is TRBV5-1, the J gene TRBJ2-5; 8 bases match TRBD1. The TCR was taken from a human donor in a cohort sampled during active COVID-19. The chain's CDR3 is CASSQGQDQETQYF. CDR3 nucleotide sequence: TGCGCCAGCAGCCAGGGACAGGACCAAGAGACCCAGTACTTC.